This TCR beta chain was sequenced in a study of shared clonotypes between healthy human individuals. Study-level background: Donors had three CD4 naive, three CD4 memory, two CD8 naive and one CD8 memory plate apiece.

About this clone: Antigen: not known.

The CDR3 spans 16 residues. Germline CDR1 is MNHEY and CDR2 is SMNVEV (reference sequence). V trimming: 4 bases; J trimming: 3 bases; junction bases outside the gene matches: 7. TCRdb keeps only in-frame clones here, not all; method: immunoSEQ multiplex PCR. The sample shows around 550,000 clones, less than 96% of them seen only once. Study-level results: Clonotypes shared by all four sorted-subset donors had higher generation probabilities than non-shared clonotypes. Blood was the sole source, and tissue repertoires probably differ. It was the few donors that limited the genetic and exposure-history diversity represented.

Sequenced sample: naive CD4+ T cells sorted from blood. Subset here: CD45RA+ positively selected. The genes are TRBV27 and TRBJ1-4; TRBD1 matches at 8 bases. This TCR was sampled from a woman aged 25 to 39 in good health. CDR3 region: CASSSDRVFANEKLFF. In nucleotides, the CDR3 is TGTGCCAGCAGTTCGGACAGGGTTTTTGCTAATGAAAAACTGTTTTTT.